The entry below describes one T cell receptor beta chain. The table came from immunoSEQ multiplex PCR; TCRdb's copy has only in-frame clones and leaves some out. This sample has approximately 100,000 clones, with roughly 81% found just once. Germline CDR1 reads MNHEY; CDR2 reads SVGAGI. CDR3 length: 14 amino acids. Trimming took 6 bases from V and 0 from J, leaving 6 bases between them. The sample originates from a study of blood T cell repertoires in COVID-19. This receptor was identified in a human donor in a cohort sampled during active COVID-19. Source material: peripheral blood. The chain is built from TRBV6-5 and TRBJ1-6; D gene uncertain. The CDR3 nucleotides read TGTGCCAGCAGACAGAGCTCCTATAATTCACCCCTCCACTTT. It is translated as CASRQSSYNSPLHF.